These T cell receptor beta chains were read from a single sample in a study of shared clonotypes between healthy human individuals. The method was immunoSEQ multiplex PCR; TCRdb's version includes in-frame clones alone and lacks a portion of them. The table includes about 960,000 clones, around three quarters detected once. The source material was memory CD4+ T cells sorted from blood. All receptors come from a man aged 18 to 30 in good health. The CDR3 runs from the conserved cysteine through the conserved F or W. Fields, in order: D gene, V gene, clone size, J gene, CDR3 protein, CDR3 DNA. The D gene is left open where the match is weak. A row's size may be missing; if present it is once, few, many or a size class.

>NA|TRBV2|NA|TRBJ2-2
CASSVPGRGAGELFF
TGTGCCAGCAGTGTTCCCGGGAGAGGGGCCGGGGAGCTGTTTTTT
>NA|TRBV5-1|many|TRBJ2-5
CASSLEETQYF
TGCGCCAGCAGCTTGGAAGAGACCCAGTACTTC
>NA|TRBV18|many|TRBJ2-2
CASSPLGDTGELFF
TGTGCCAGCTCACCCCTTGGGGACACCGGGGAGCTGTTTTTT
>TRBD1|TRBV28|NA|TRBJ2-2
CASSLYPGQVTGELFF
TGTGCCAGCAGTTTATACCCGGGACAGGTGACCGGGGAGCTGTTTTTT
>NA|TRBV5-6|many|TRBJ1-1
CASSLLRLNTEAFF
TGTGCCAGCAGCTTGTTAAGACTGAACACTGAAGCTTTCTTT
>TRBD1|TRBV6-6|NA|TRBJ2-2
CASREQGKGEAGELFF
TGTGCCAGCCGAGAACAGGGGAAGGGAGAAGCCGGGGAGCTGTTTTTT
>TRBD1|TRBV11-2|NA|TRBJ2-5
CASSAGTGVSETQYF
TGTGCCAGCAGCGCCGGGACAGGGGTATCAGAGACCCAGTACTTC
>NA|TRBV18|NA|TRBJ2-2
CASCSGTSAGELFF
TGTGCCAGCTGCTCCGGGACATCTGCCGGGGAGCTGTTTTTT
>TRBD2|TRBV27|many|TRBJ2-3
CASSRRGATGDTQYF
TGTGCCAGCAGTCGGCGGGGGGCCACCGGGGATACGCAGTATTTT
>NA|TRBV19|NA|TRBJ2-1
CASSMEVHEQFF
TGTGCCAGTAGTATGGAGGTCCATGAGCAGTTCTTC
>TRBD2|TRBV2|NA|TRBJ2-3
CASSATSGELDTQYF
TGTGCCAGCAGCGCGACTAGCGGAGAACTAGATACGCAGTATTTT
>NA|TRBV6-1|NA|TRBJ1-5
CASSERGANQPQHF
TGTGCCAGCAGTGAAAGGGGCGCTAATCAGCCCCAGCATTTT